The 29 T cell receptor beta chains below all came from one sample that was sequenced in a study of long-term antiretroviral therapy in people with HIV. Researchers ran immunoSEQ v3.0 at survey level. The repertoire was sequenced with immunoSEQ multiplex PCR; TCRdb's copy has only in-frame clones and lacks some. In the table there are approximately 16,000 clones, about 85% of which are singletons. Sequenced material: unsorted PBMCs, taken 0.5 years after starting antiretroviral therapy. The receptors were sampled from a woman between 35 and 50 years old with HIV.

The genes are TRBV6-5 and TRBJ1-4, with D tentatively TRBD1 (5 bases). The V end was cut by 0 bases, the J end by 8 bases, with 16 bases between. Germline values: CDR1 MNHEY, CDR2 SVGAGI. This CDR3 is built from 16 residues. In DNA, the CDR3 is TGTGCCAGCAGTTACTCGATGACAGCCTACAACGAAAAACTGTTTTTT. It yields the protein CASSYSMTAYNEKLFF.

The J gene is TRBJ2-5, the V gene TRBV7-9; 7 bases fit TRBD1. The CDR3 spans 14 residues. Germline-derived CDR1 and CDR2 are SEHNR and FQNEAQ (reference sequence). The V segment lost 0 bases and the J segment 5 bases; nucleotides outside the gene matches: 3. As DNA, the CDR3 is TGTGCCAGCAGCTTAGCGACAGGGATCGAGACCCAGTACTTC. Encoded protein: CASSLATGIETQYF.

The CDR3 DNA reads as TGTGCCAGCAGCTCCGGGACTAGGCCCGGGGAGCTGTTTTTT. It codes for CASSSGTRPGELFF. The chain couples TRBV28 to TRBJ2-2, with 8 bases that match TRBD2. J was trimmed by 6 bases and V by 6 bases; bases with no gene match: 6. The CDR3 is 14 amino acids. From germline, CDR1 is MDHEN and CDR2 SYDVKM.

CDR3 protein: CASSILGTDLFF. The CDR3 DNA follows: TGTGCCAGTAGTATTTTAGGGACGGATTTGTTCTTC. The gene calls are TRBV19 and TRBJ2-1, with D perhaps assigned TRBD1 or TRBD2 (5 bases each). V lost 3 bases and J lost 15, with 15 bases in between. This CDR3 is built from 12 residues. CDR1 and CDR2 from the germline V gene are LNHDA and SQIVND (reference sequence).

The J gene is TRBJ2-7, the V gene TRBV28, with TRBD2 identical over 7 bases. Germline V gives CDR1 MDHEN, CDR2 SYDVKM. Unmatched junction bases numbered 4, after V lost 5 bases and J lost 0 bases. The CDR3 has 14 amino acids. The CDR3 loop reads CASSTTSNSYEQYF. The CDR3 nucleotides read TGTGCCAGCAGTACGACTAGCAACTCCTACGAGCAGTACTTC.

The rearrangement links TRBV6-1 to TRBJ2-7; TRBD1 aligns across 9 bases. This CDR3 comprises 14 residues. Germline values: CDR1 MNHNS, CDR2 SASEGT. V dropped 4 bases and J dropped 3; count of bases not matched to a gene: 4. This chain's CDR3 is CASSGTGANYEQYF. The CDR3 region has the DNA TGTGCCAGCAGTGGGACAGGGGCCAACTACGAGCAGTACTTC.

The chain uses TRBV28 and TRBJ2-2; 7 bases are shared with TRBD1. This CDR3 has 14 residues. Germline V gene lookup returns CDR1 MDHEN and CDR2 SYDVKM. Trimming took 7 bases from V and 4 from J; bases not matched to a gene: 6. CDR3 bases: TGTGCCAGCACCGGGACAGTTCGCACCGGGGAGCTGTTTTTT. Translated: CASTGTVRTGELFF. Drawing the rest from reference TRBV28 and TRBJ2-2, the complete variable domain is DVKVTQSSRYLVKRTGEKVFLECVQDMDHENMFWYRQDPGLGLRLIYFSYDVKMKEKGDIPEGYSVSREKKERFSLILESASTNQTSMYLCASTGTVRTGELFFGEGSRLTVL.

This chain links TRBV5-1 with TRBJ2-7; a possible D gene is TRBD1 (6 bases). The CDR3 runs to 14 residues. Trimming removed 2 bases from V and 3 bases from J, with 12 bases in between. Germline V gene data show CDR1 as SGHRS and CDR2 as YFSETQ. The CDR3 spells CASSLTGYDYEQYF. The DNA of the CDR3 is TGCGCCAGCAGCTTAACAGGGTATGACTACGAGCAGTACTTC. The full variable domain, in which reference TRBV5-1 and TRBJ2-7 provide the parts outside the CDR3, is KAGVTQTPRYLIKTRGQQVTLSCSPISGHRSVSWYQQTPGQGLQFLFEYFSETQRNKGNFPGRFSGRQFSNSRSEMNVSTLELGDSALYLCASSLTGYDYEQYFGPGTRLTVT.

The chain couples TRBV27 to TRBJ2-3; D is possibly TRBD2 (5 bases). The CDR3 extends over 15 amino acids. With 5 bases removed from V and 2 bases from J, the gap between germline ends came to 14 bases. Germline CDR1 is MNHEY and CDR2 is SMNVEV (reference sequence). CDR3 in amino acids: CASSRGRRSTDTQYF. In nucleotides, the CDR3 is TGTGCCAGCAGTCGTGGGAGACGGTCCACAGATACGCAGTATTTT.

The V and J genes are TRBV9 and TRBJ2-2; D uncertain. The V gene lost 0 bases and the J gene lost 4 bases, with 7 bases spanning the gap. Looked up from germline, CDR1 is SGDLS and CDR2 is YYNGEE. CDR3 size: 14 residues. The CDR3 sequence is CASSVEPPTGELFF. CDR3 in DNA: TGTGCCAGCAGCGTAGAGCCACCCACCGGGGAGCTGTTTTTT.

This clone was observed a few times. The chain couples TRBV6-6 to TRBJ1-2; D is unresolved. Germline loops: CDR1 MNHNY, CDR2 SVGAGI (reference sequence). This CDR3 is 13 amino acids long. Trimming left V 8 bases short and J 5 bases short, with 15 bases between. DNA for the CDR3: TGTGCCAGCGGAGCGGACCGTTGGTATGGCTACACCTTC. It encodes CASGADRWYGYTF.

CDR3 bases: TGTGCCAGCAGCTTAGGGTTATACAATGAGCAGTTCTTC. Its translation is CASSLGLYNEQFF. The chain has TRBV5-5 and TRBJ2-1, with D hard to call. The CDR3 is 13 residues long. With 2 bases removed from V and 4 bases from J, the gap between germline ends came to 7 bases. Germline values: CDR1 SGHKS, CDR2 YYEKEE (reference sequence).

The chain combines TRBV11-2 with TRBJ2-7; 9 bases are shared with TRBD1. The J segment lost 7 bases and the V segment lost 5 bases, leaving 9 bases of the junction unmatched. This CDR3 contains 14 residues. Germline V lookup: CDR1 SGHAT, CDR2 FQNNGV. Here the CDR3 reads CASSTRDRELEQYF. CDR3 sequence (DNA): TGTGCCAGCAGCACCCGGGACAGGGAACTTGAGCAGTACTTC.

The V and J genes are TRBV7-2 and TRBJ2-7; the D is unclear. This CDR3 is built from 11 residues. V lost 5 bases and J 6 bases, leaving 8 bases between the germline ends. The germline V gene encodes CDR1 SGHTA and CDR2 FQGNSA. The CDR3 nucleotides are TGTGCCAGCAGCCCCCGGCTCGAGCAGTACTTC. Translation gives CASSPRLEQYF.

This chain joins TRBV15 and TRBJ2-7, with a weak D call TRBD1 (6 bases). Germline V CDR1 and CDR2: LNHNV, YYDKDF (reference sequence). CDR3 length equals 14 residues. V was shortened by 1 base and J by 4 bases, with 11 bases between the two germline ends. The CDR3 nucleotides read TGTGCCACCAGCAGAGCAGGGGAGATATACGAGCAGTACTTC. Translated: CATSRAGEIYEQYF.

This clone occurred once. The genes are TRBV4-2 and TRBJ1-3; 9 positions match TRBD1. Germline assignment: CDR1 LGHNA and CDR2 YNFKEQ. J was trimmed by 4 bases and V by 0 bases; bases with no gene match: 7. The CDR3 has 17 residues. CDR3 sequence: CASSQDIGGQGGNTIYF. Here the CDR3 DNA reads TGTGCCAGCAGCCAAGATATTGGGGGACAGGGAGGAAACACCATATATTTT.

This chain links TRBV4-1 with TRBJ1-5; D unresolved. The CDR3 is 15 residues long. Trimming shortened V by 0 bases and J by 6 bases, and 12 bases separated the two germline ends. Germline CDR1 is MGHRA and CDR2 is YSYEKL. The CDR3 bases are TGCGCCAGCAGCCAAGATGGGGTTACGGGTCAGCCCCAGCATTTT. Residues: CASSQDGVTGQPQHF.

The chain couples TRBV7-9 to TRBJ2-1, with 11 bases fitting TRBD2. Germline CDR1 and CDR2: SEHNR and FQNEAQ (reference sequence). The CDR3 is 17 amino acids. J lost 7 bases, V lost 0 bases, and 8 bases had no gene match. CDR3 nucleotides: TGTGCCAGCAGCTTAGCGCAAAGACTAGCGGGATCAAATGAGCAGTTCTTC. It specifies CASSLAQRLAGSNEQFF.

This clone has a handful of counts. This chain uses TRBV7-8 with TRBJ2-7; no definite D call. Germline-derived CDR1 and CDR2 are SGHVS and FQNEAQ. Trimming left V 0 bases short and J 4 bases short, with 7 bases between. This CDR3 has 13 amino acids. The CDR3 region has the DNA TGTGCCAGCAGCTTAGCCGATTATTACGAGCAGTACTTC. Translated, it gives CASSLADYYEQYF.

The chain carries TRBV18 and TRBJ2-7, with D possibly being TRBD1 (6 bases). The CDR3 runs 15 residues. V was clipped by 1 base and J by 2 bases, with 12 bases between them. CDR1 KGHSH and CDR2 LQKENI come from the germline V gene. The DNA of the CDR3 is TGTGCCAGCTCACCACTCCGGGACAAGCCCTACGAGCAGTACTTC. Its protein is CASSPLRDKPYEQYF.

The chain carries TRBV11-2 and TRBJ2-7; unclear D gene. Per germline, CDR1 SGHAT and CDR2 FQNNGV. V gave up 1 base and J gave up 1 base, with 5 bases separating them. This CDR3 region has 13 residues. The CDR3 coding sequence is TGTGCCAGCAGCTTAGGGCAGTCCTACGAGCAGTACTTC. Translating gives CASSLGQSYEQYF.

V and J are TRBV18 and TRBJ2-3; possibly TRBD1 for D (5 bases). The CDR3 extends over 15 amino acids. CDR1 is KGHSH, CDR2 LQKENI, per germline. V was cut by 2 bases and J by 2 bases, with 11 bases left in between. The CDR3 loop is CASSPRPGNTDTQYF. For the CDR3, the DNA is TGTGCCAGCTCACCAAGACCAGGGAACACAGATACGCAGTATTTT.

V gene TRBV6-1 combines with J gene TRBJ2-2; 12 bases agree with TRBD2. The V segment lost 3 bases and the J segment 0 bases; nucleotides outside the gene matches: 5. Germline loops: CDR1 MNHNS, CDR2 SASEGT. This CDR3 region has 18 residues. CDR3 sequence reads: CASSDVTSGSANTGELFF. In nucleotides, the CDR3 is TGTGCCAGCAGTGATGTGACTAGCGGGAGCGCGAACACCGGGGAGCTGTTTTTT.

The genes are TRBV7-9 and TRBJ2-5; 10 nucleotides match TRBD2. The CDR3 sequence is 13 residues long. CDR1 is SEHNR, CDR2 FQNEAQ, per germline (reference sequence). Trimming removed 4 bases from V and 4 bases from J; junction bases left unmatched: 0. CDR3 sequence: CASSSSGRETQYF. The CDR3, as DNA: TGTGCCAGCAGCTCTAGCGGGAGAGAGACCCAGTACTTC. The full variable domain, with the rest looked up from reference TRBV7-9 and TRBJ2-5, is DTGVSQNPRHKITKRGQNVTFRCDPISEHNRLYWYRQTLGQGPEFLTYFQNEAQLEKSRLLSDRFSAERPKGSFSTLEIQRTEQGDSAMYLCASSSSGRETQYFGPGTRLLVL.

CDR3 amino acids: CASSLARTGTGGGTEAFF. For the CDR3, the DNA is TGTGCCAGCAGCTTAGCGAGAACCGGGACAGGGGGCGGCACTGAAGCTTTCTTT. The chain combines TRBV7-9 with TRBJ1-1; 12 bases are a match to TRBD1. The CDR3 has 18 residues. CDR1 and CDR2 from the germline V gene are SEHNR and FQNEAQ (reference sequence). V gave up 0 bases and J gave up 4 bases; unmatched junction bases: 9.

This clone was observed once. This chain joins TRBV15 and TRBJ2-5; maybe TRBD2 (6 bases). V lost 0 bases and J 2 bases, leaving 13 bases between the germline ends. The CDR3 runs to 16 residues. Looked up from germline, CDR1 is LNHNV and CDR2 is YYDKDF (reference sequence). The CDR3 region has the DNA TGTGCCACCAGCAGAGAAAGTCTAGCGATTCAAGAGACCCAGTACTTC. Translating gives CATSRESLAIQETQYF.

The J gene is TRBJ2-5, the V gene TRBV19; maybe TRBD2 (6 bases). CDR1 is LNHDA and CDR2 is SQIVND in the germline V gene (reference sequence). The CDR3 sequence is 15 residues long. V dropped 5 bases and J dropped 3 bases, with 16 bases sitting between them. This chain's CDR3 is CASSETGTFEETQYF. The CDR3 nucleotides are TGTGCCAGTAGTGAAACCGGGACTTTCGAAGAGACCCAGTACTTC.

The chain has TRBV27 and TRBJ1-2, with TRBD1 matching over 7 bases. The ends lost 6 bases at V and 2 bases at J; junction bases unmatched: 6. Per germline, CDR1 MNHEY and CDR2 SMNVEV (reference sequence). The CDR3 sequence is 14 residues long. The CDR3 spells CASSPQGLNYGYTF. CDR3 sequence (DNA): TGTGCCAGCAGCCCACAGGGGTTAAACTATGGCTACACCTTC.

V usage is TRBV15 and J usage is TRBJ1-1, with D maybe TRBD1 (6 bases). V was cut by 0 bases and J by 6 bases, with 14 bases left in between. The CDR3 totals 15 residues. Germline CDR1 and CDR2: LNHNV and YYDKDF (reference sequence). CDR3 sequence (DNA): TGTGCCACCAGCAGAGACAAAACAGGGATCTCTGAAGCTTTCTTT. Protein: CATSRDKTGISEAFF.